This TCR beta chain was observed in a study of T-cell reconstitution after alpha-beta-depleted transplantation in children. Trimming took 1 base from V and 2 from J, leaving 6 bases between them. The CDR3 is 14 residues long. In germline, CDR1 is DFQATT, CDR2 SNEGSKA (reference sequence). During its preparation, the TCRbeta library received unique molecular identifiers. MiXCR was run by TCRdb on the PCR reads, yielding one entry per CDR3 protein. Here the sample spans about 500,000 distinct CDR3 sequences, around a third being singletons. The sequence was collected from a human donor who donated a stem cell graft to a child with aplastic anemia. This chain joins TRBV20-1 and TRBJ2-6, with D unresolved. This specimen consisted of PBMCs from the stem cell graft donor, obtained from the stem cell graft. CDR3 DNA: TGCAGTGCTAGAGCCTTCCCTGGGGCCAACGTCCTGACTTTC. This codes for CSARAFPGANVLTF.